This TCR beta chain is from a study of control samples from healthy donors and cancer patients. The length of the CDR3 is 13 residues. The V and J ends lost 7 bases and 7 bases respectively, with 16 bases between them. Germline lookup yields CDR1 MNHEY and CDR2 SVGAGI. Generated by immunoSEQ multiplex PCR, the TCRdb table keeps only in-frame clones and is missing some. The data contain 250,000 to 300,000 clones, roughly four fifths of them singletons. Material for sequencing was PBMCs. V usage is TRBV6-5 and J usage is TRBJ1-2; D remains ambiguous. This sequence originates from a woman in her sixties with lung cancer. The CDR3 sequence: CASNPGIEGGYTF. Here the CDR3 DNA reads TGTGCCAGCAATCCTGGGATAGAGGGTGGCTACACCTTC.